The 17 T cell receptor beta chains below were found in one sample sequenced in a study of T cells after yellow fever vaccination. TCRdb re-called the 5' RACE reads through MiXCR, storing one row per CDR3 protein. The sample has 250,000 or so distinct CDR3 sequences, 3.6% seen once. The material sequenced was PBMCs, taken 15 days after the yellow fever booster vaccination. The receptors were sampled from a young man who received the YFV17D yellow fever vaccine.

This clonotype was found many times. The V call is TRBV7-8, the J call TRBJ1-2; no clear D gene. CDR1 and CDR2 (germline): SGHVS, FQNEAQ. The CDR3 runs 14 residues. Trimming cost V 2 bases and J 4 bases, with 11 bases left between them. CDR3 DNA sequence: TGTGCCAGCAGCTTAACACAGCCACTCTATGGCTACACCTTC. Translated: CASSLTQPLYGYTF.

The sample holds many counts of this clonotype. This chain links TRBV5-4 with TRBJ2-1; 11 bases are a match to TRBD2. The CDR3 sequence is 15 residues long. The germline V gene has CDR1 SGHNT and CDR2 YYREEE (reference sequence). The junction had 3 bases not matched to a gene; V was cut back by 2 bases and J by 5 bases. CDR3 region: CASSFPSGGNNEQFF. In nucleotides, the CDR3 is TGTGCCAGCAGCTTTCCTAGCGGGGGGAACAATGAGCAGTTCTTC. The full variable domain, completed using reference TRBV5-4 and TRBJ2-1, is ETGVTQSPTHLIKTRGQQVTLRCSSQSGHNTVSWYQQALGQGPQFIFQYYREEENGRGNFPPRFSGLQFPNYSSELNVNALELDDSALYLCASSFPSGGNNEQFFGPGTRLTVL.

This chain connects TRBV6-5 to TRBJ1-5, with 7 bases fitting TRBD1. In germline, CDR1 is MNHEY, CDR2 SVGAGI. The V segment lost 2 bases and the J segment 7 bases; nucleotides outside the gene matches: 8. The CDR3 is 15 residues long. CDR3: CASSYGQGGRQPQHF. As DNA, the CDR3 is TGTGCCAGCAGTTACGGGCAGGGGGGCAGACAGCCCCAGCATTTT.

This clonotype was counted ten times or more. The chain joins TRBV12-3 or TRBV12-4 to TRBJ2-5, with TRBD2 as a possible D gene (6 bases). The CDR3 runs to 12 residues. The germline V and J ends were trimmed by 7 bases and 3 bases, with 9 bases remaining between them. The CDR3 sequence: CASKAGKETQYF. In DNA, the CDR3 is TGTGCCAGCAAGGCGGGGAAAGAGACCCAGTACTTC.

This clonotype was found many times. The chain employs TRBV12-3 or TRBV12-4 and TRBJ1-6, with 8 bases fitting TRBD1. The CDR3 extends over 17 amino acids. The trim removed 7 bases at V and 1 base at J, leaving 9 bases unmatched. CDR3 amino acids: CASNRQGMRSYNSPLHF. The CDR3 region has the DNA TGTGCCAGCAACCGACAGGGGATGAGATCCTATAATTCACCCCTCCACTTT.

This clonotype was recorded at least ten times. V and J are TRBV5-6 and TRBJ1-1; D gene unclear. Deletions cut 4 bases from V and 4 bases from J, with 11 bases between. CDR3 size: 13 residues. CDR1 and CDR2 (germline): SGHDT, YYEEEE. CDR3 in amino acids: CASSRILGTEAFF. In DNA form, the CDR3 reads TGTGCCAGCAGCCGAATTCTGGGCACTGAAGCTTTCTTT. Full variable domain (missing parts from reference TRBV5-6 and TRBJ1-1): DAGVTQSPTHLIKTRGQQVTLRCSPKSGHDTVSWYQQALGQGPQFIFQYYEEEERQRGNFPDRFSGHQFPNYSSELNVNALLLGDSALYLCASSRILGTEAFFGQGTRLTVV.

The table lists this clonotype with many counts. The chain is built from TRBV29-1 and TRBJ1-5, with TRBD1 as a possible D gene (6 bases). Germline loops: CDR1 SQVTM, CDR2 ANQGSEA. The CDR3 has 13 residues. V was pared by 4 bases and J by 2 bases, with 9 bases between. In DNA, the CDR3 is TGCAGCGTTGTACAGGGAGGCAATCAGCCCCAGCATTTT. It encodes CSVVQGGNQPQHF.

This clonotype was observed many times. The CDR3 reads CASSLGGAFF. The CDR3 nucleotides are TGTGCCAGCAGCTTGGGAGGAGCTTTCTTT. J is TRBJ1-1 and V is TRBV11-2; D not certain. Trimming took 3 bases from V and 10 from J, leaving 6 bases between them. The germline V gene encodes CDR1 SGHAT and CDR2 FQNNGV. This CDR3 is 10 amino acids long. Full variable domain (missing parts from reference TRBV11-2 and TRBJ1-1): EAGVAQSPRYKIIEKRQSVAFWCNPISGHATLYWYQQILGQGPKLLIQFQNNGVVDDSQLPKDRFSAERLKGVDSTLKIQPAKLEDSAVYLCASSLGGAFFGQGTRLTVV.

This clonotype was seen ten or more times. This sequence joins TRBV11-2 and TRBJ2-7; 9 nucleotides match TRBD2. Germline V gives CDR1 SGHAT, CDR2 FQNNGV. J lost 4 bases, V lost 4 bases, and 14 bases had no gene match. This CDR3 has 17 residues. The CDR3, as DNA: TGTGCCAGCAGCTCAACCCTCGGGACTAGCCGGGGATACGAGCAGTACTTC. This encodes CASSSTLGTSRGYEQYF.

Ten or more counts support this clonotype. The DNA of the CDR3 is TGTGCCAGCAGCTTTAGCGGGTCAAACCAAGAGACCCAGTACTTC. Translated, it gives CASSFSGSNQETQYF. V and J are TRBV7-2 and TRBJ2-5, with 7 bases fitting TRBD2. Germline V gene sequence: CDR1 SGHTA, CDR2 FQGNSA. J was trimmed by 0 bases and V by 3 bases; bases with no gene match: 4. The CDR3 has 15 residues. The full variable domain, in which reference TRBV7-2 and TRBJ2-5 provide the parts outside the CDR3, is GAGVSQSPSNKVTEKGKDVELRCDPISGHTALYWYRQSLGQGLEFLIYFQGNSAPDKSGLPSDRFSAERTGGSVSTLTIQRTQQEDSAVYLCASSFSGSNQETQYFGPGTRLLVL.

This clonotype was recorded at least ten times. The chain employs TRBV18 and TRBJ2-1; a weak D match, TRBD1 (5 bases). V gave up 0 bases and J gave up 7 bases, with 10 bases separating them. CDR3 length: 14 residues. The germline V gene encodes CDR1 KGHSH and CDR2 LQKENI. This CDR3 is CASSPPRQLNEQFF. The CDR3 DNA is TGTGCCAGCTCACCACCCAGACAGCTAAATGAGCAGTTCTTC.

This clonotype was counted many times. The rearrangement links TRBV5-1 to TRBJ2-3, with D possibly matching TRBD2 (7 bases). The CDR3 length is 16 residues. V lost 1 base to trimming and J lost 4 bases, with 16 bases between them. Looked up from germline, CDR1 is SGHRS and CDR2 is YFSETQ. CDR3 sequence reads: CASSLYRGATADTQYF. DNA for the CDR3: TGCGCCAGCAGCTTGTATCGGGGGGCCACCGCAGATACGCAGTATTTT.

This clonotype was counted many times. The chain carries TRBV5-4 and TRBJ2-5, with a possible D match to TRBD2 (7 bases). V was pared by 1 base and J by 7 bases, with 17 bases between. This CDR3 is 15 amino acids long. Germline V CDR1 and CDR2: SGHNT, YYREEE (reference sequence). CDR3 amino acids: CASSLSGGAARTQYF. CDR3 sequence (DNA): TGTGCCAGCAGCTTGAGTGGGGGGGCCGCTCGGACCCAGTACTTC. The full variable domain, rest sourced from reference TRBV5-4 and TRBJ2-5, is ETGVTQSPTHLIKTRGQQVTLRCSSQSGHNTVSWYQQALGQGPQFIFQYYREEENGRGNFPPRFSGLQFPNYSSELNVNALELDDSALYLCASSLSGGAARTQYFGPGTRLLVL.

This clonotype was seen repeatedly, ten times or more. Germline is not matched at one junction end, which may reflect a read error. CDR3 sequence reads: CASSVAASYEQYF. As DNA, the CDR3 is TGTGCCAGCAGCGTAGCGGCTTCCTACGAGCAGTACTTC. The genes are TRBV7-2 and TRBJ2-7; a possible D gene is TRBD2 (6 bases). There are 13 residues in the CDR3. Germline values: CDR1 SGHTA, CDR2 FQGNSA.

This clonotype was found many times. Written as DNA, the CDR3 is TGTGCCAGCAGCCACGGGCCTTCCTATGGCTACACCTTC. As protein: CASSHGPSYGYTF. The rearrangement joins TRBV14 to TRBJ1-2; D not resolved. CDR3 length equals 13 residues. V was clipped by 3 bases and J by 4 bases, with 9 bases between them. Germline V gene lookup returns CDR1 SGHDN and CDR2 FVKESK. The full variable domain, its missing parts supplied by reference TRBV14 and TRBJ1-2, is EAGVTQFPSHSVIEKGQTVTLRCDPISGHDNLYWYRRVMGKEIKFLLHFVKESKQDESGMPNNRFLAERTGGTYSTLKVQPAELEDSGVYFCASSHGPSYGYTFGSGTRLTVV.

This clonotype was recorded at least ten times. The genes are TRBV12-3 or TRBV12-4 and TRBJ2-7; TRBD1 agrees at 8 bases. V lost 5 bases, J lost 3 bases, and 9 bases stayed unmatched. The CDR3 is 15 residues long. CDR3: CASSPGQGALYEQYF. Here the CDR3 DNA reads TGTGCCAGCAGTCCTGGACAGGGTGCTCTCTACGAGCAGTACTTC.

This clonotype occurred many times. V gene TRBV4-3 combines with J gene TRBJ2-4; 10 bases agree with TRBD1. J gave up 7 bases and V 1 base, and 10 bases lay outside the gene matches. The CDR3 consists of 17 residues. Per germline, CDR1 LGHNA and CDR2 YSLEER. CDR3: CASSQGRDRGAENIQYF. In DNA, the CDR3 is TGCGCCAGCAGCCAAGGGCGGGACAGGGGTGCGGAGAACATTCAGTACTTC.